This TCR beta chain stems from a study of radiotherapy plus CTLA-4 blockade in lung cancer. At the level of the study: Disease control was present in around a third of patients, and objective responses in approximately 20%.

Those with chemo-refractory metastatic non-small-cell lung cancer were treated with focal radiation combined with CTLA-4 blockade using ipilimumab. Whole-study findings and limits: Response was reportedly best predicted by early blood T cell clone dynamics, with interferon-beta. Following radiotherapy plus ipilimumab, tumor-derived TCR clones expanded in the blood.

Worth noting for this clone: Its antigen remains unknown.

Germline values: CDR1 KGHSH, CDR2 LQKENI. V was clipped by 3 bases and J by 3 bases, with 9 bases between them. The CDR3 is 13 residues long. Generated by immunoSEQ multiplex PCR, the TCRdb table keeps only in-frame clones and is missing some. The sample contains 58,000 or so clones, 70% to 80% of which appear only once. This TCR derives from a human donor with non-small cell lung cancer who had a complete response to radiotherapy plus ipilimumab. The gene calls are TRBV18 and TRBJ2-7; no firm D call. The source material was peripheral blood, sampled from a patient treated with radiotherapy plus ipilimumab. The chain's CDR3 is CASSPDSNYEQYF. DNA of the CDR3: TGTGCCAGCTCACCTGATAGTAACTACGAGCAGTACTTC.